This T cell receptor (beta chain) was captured by sequencing in a study of identical twins. Study-wide results and caveats: Twins' surplus sharing was weaker for beta out-of-frame sequences. Zero-insertion analyses could be partly confounded by invariant MAIT and iNKT cells.

TCRdb recomputed calls from the 5' RACE reads with MiXCR, one row per CDR3 protein. The profile covers a few hundred thousand distinct CDR3 sequences, with 13% to 15% appearing a single time and roughly 0.44% taken by the ten largest. The sample holds a few counts of this clonotype. Its antigen is still unknown. Between the trimmed V and J ends, which lost 5 bases and 1 base, there was a span of 16 bases. The CDR3 has 16 amino acids. The same sample was also used in a study of yellow fever vaccine responses in identical twins. This second study notes: Vaccine-induced T cell responses in twins were reportedly observed to appear partly convergent, partly personalized.

Sequenced sample: CD4+ T cells sorted from blood. The chain joins TRBV12-3 or TRBV12-4 to TRBJ2-3; D is perhaps TRBD1 or TRBD2 (7 bases each). The receptor was derived from a woman aged 18-29 years in good health. This CDR3 reads CASSPGGQPRTDTQYF. The CDR3, as DNA: TGTGCCAGCAGTCCGGGGGGACAGCCTCGCACAGATACGCAGTATTTT.